One and the same sample provided the 19 T cell receptor beta chains below, sequenced in a study. TCRdb re-called the RT-PCR reads with MiXCR, one entry per CDR3 protein. The table lists 550,000 to 750,000 distinct CDR3 sequences, approximately 15% of them singletons. The specimen was memory CD4+ T cells from blood. The receptors stem from a female donor in good health, serving as a healthy control.

The chain recombines TRBV5-1 with TRBJ2-5; no clear D gene. V was pared by 2 bases and J by 4 bases, with 12 bases between. CDR1 and CDR2 from the germline V gene are SGHRS and YFSETQ. The CDR3 is 14 residues long. The CDR3 protein is CASSFQPLGETQYF. In nucleotides, the CDR3 is TGCGCCAGCAGCTTTCAGCCACTGGGAGAGACCCAGTACTTC.

This clonotype was found once. The chain carries TRBV20-1 and TRBJ2-3, with TRBD2 matching 9 bases. V shed 6 bases and J 7 bases; nucleotides not matched to a gene: 17. Per the germline V gene, CDR1 is DFQATT and CDR2 is SNEGSKA (reference sequence). The CDR3 has 16 amino acids. The CDR3 DNA is TGCAGTGCCAGCAGCCAAGTGGCGGGAGGGCCGCATACGCAGTATTTT. Its translation: CSASSQVAGGPHTQYF.

This clonotype has at least ten counts. The V and J genes are TRBV5-6 and TRBJ2-5; the match to TRBD1 covers 7 bases. The CDR3 length is 15 residues. The V gene's germline CDR1 is SGHDT and CDR2 YYEEEE. The junction had 11 bases not matched to a gene; V was cut back by 3 bases and J by 6 bases. The CDR3 sequence: CASSSGTDAKKTQYF. Written as DNA, the CDR3 is TGTGCCAGCAGCTCCGGGACAGACGCCAAGAAGACCCAGTACTTC.

This clonotype was counted a few times. This chain links TRBV6-1 with TRBJ1-1; D possibly corresponds to TRBD1 (5 bases). V was shortened by 6 bases and J by 2 bases, with 22 bases between the two germline ends. The CDR3 sequence is 17 residues long. The germline gives CDR1 MNHNS, CDR2 SASEGT. The CDR3: CASSRLPGGTGNTEAFF. CDR3 nucleotide sequence: TGTGCCAGCAGCCGGTTACCGGGAGGGACGGGTAACACTGAAGCTTTCTTT.

This clonotype was seen a handful of times. The chain uses TRBV24-1 and TRBJ1-5; the D gene is possibly TRBD1 (6 bases). V shed 4 bases and J shed 6 bases, with 18 bases lying between them. The CDR3 is 16 residues long. Germline V gene lookup returns CDR1 KGHDR and CDR2 SFDVKD. CDR3 amino acids: CATSEGGEGEAQPQHF. DNA of the CDR3: TGTGCCACCAGTGAAGGGGGTGAAGGGGAGGCTCAGCCCCAGCATTTT.

This clonotype appeared many times. V and J are TRBV20-1 and TRBJ2-2; D gene unclear. Trimming stripped 0 bases from V and 4 bases from J, with 15 bases between. CDR1 is DFQATT and CDR2 is SNEGSKA in the germline V gene (reference sequence). The CDR3 runs 16 residues. The CDR3 sequence is CSARDWTGKGTGELFF. The DNA for the CDR3 is TGCAGTGCTAGAGATTGGACCGGAAAAGGCACCGGGGAGCTGTTTTTT.

This clonotype was observed a few times. The V and J genes are TRBV7-2 and TRBJ1-5; maybe TRBD1 (5 bases). This CDR3 is built from 16 residues. V was pared by 0 bases and J by 3 bases, with 12 bases between. CDR1 and CDR2 (germline): SGHTA, FQGNSA. This CDR3 is CASSLAGPGANQPQHF. In DNA, the CDR3 is TGTGCCAGCAGCTTAGCAGGGCCTGGGGCCAATCAGCCCCAGCATTTT.

The chain is built from TRBV15 and TRBJ2-2; D gene unclear. This CDR3 comprises 11 residues. Germline values: CDR1 LNHNV, CDR2 YYDKDF (reference sequence). The V and J ends lost 6 bases and 6 bases respectively, with 5 bases between them. The CDR3 reads CATRNSGELFF. CDR3 bases: TGTGCCACCAGAAATTCCGGGGAGCTGTTTTTT.

Of note for this clonotype: A read error may explain this, as a much larger clone is one base away. The rearrangement joins TRBV12-3 or TRBV12-4 to TRBJ1-2; D is uncertain. This CDR3 spans 13 amino acids. The V end was cut by 3 bases, the J end by 1 base, with 6 bases between. The CDR3 coding sequence is TGTGCCAGCAGTTTGGGTTGTAACTATGGCTACACCTTC. Translation gives CASSLGCNYGYTF.

This clonotype appeared many times. This chain joins TRBV12-3 or TRBV12-4 and TRBJ1-1, with TRBD1 identical over 7 bases. The V and J ends lost 2 bases and 7 bases, in that order; junction bases with no gene match: 7. This CDR3 is built from 14 residues. The CDR3 bases are TGTGCCAGCAGTTTATCAGGGGGAGGTTATGAAGCTTTCTTT. This gives the protein CASSLSGGGYEAFF.

J is TRBJ1-2 and V is TRBV9; D is ambiguous. CDR3 length: 17 residues. Germline V gene lookup returns CDR1 SGDLS and CDR2 YYNGEE. Trimming stripped 0 bases from V and 4 bases from J, with 19 bases between. The chain's CDR3 is CASSVDSNSGSLYGYTF. The CDR3, as DNA: TGTGCCAGCAGCGTAGACTCGAATTCGGGGTCTCTCTATGGCTACACCTTC.

This sequence joins TRBV6-2 or TRBV6-3 and TRBJ2-1; the match to TRBD2 covers 13 bases. J was trimmed by 8 bases and V by 2 bases; bases with no gene match: 9. The CDR3 extends over 17 amino acids. From germline, CDR1 is MNHEY and CDR2 SVGEGT. The CDR3 loop reads CASSYSPGLAGFDEQFF. The CDR3 DNA reads TGTGCCAGCAGTTACAGTCCGGGACTAGCGGGATTCGATGAGCAGTTCTTC.

The chain uses TRBV27 and TRBJ2-3; TRBD2 matches 13 bases. CDR3 length equals 16 residues. Germline V gene sequence: CDR1 MNHEY, CDR2 SMNVEV (reference sequence). V dropped 3 bases and J dropped 5; count of bases not matched to a gene: 5. The CDR3 reads CASSLGLAGSGDTQYF. For the CDR3, the DNA is TGTGCCAGCAGTTTGGGACTAGCGGGGTCAGGAGATACGCAGTATTTT.

This clonotype was seen a handful of times. V gene TRBV3-1 combines with J gene TRBJ2-1; D might be TRBD2 (6 bases). Per the germline V gene, CDR1 is LGHDT and CDR2 is YNNKEL (reference sequence). CDR3 length equals 13 residues. V lost 8 bases and J lost 5, with 13 bases in between. The CDR3 is CASPREINNEQFF. The CDR3 nucleotides read TGTGCCAGCCCCCGGGAGATCAACAATGAGCAGTTCTTC.

J is TRBJ2-5 and V is TRBV5-1; 10 bases fit TRBD1. The CDR3 spans 18 residues. Trimming cost V 9 bases and J 0 bases; bases outside gene matches: 17. The V gene's germline CDR1 is SGHRS and CDR2 YFSETQ. The CDR3 DNA is TGCGCCACCCAATCCGGGACAGGGGCGAATAGATACCAAGAGACCCAGTACTTC. Amino acid sequence: CATQSGTGANRYQETQYF.

This chain uses TRBV20-1 with TRBJ1-2; no definite D call. This CDR3 is built from 13 residues. Between the trimmed V and J ends, which lost 3 bases and 4 bases, there was a span of 12 bases. The germline gives CDR1 DFQATT, CDR2 SNEGSKA (reference sequence). As DNA, the CDR3 is TGCAGTGCTAGTCCTGTTCCCCTCTATGGCTACACCTTC. This encodes CSASPVPLYGYTF.

In this sample, this clonotype turned up many times. One junction end disagrees with the germline gene, perhaps due to a read error. This chain connects TRBV5-1 to TRBJ2-3; D remains ambiguous. The CDR3 loop spans 13 amino acids. The V gene's germline CDR1 is SGHRS and CDR2 YFSETQ. The CDR3 sequence is CASSLAGGDTQYF. Written as DNA, the CDR3 is TGTGCCAGCAGCTTAGCAGGTGGTGATACGCAGTATTTT.

There are many counts of this clonotype. The CDR3 DNA sequence: TGTGCCAGCAGCTTACTGGACGGTACCTACGAGCAGTACTTC. Protein sequence: CASSLLDGTYEQYF. J is TRBJ2-7 and V is TRBV5-6, with D hard to call. Germline V gene sequence: CDR1 SGHDT, CDR2 YYEEEE. The CDR3 covers 14 residues. Trimming left V 2 bases short and J 2 bases short, with 11 bases between.

The gene calls are TRBV5-1 and TRBJ2-7; 13 nucleotides align to TRBD2. The ends lost 4 bases at V and 2 bases at J; junction bases unmatched: 12. Germline-derived CDR1 and CDR2 are SGHRS and YFSETQ. The CDR3 extends over 18 amino acids. The CDR3 loop is CASSRTSGSETWAYEQYF. The CDR3 DNA sequence: TGCGCCAGCAGCCGGACTAGCGGGAGCGAAACCTGGGCCTACGAGCAGTACTTC.